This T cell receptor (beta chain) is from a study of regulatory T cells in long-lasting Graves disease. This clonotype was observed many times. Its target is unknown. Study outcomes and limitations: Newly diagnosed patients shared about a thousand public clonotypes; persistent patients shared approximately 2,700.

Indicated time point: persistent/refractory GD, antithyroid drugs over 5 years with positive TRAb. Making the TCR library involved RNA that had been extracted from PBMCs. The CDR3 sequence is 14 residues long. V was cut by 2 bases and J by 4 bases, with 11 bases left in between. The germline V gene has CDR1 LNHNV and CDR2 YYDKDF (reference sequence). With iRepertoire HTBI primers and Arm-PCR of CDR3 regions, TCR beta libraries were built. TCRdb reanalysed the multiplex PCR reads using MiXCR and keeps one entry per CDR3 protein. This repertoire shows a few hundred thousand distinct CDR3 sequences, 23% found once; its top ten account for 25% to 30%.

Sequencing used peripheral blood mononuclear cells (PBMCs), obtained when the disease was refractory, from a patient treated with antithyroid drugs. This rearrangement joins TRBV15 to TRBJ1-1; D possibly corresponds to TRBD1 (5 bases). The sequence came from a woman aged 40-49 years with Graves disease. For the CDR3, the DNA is TGTGCCACCAGCAGACCAGGGTTAATCACTGAAGCTTTCTTT. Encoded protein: CATSRPGLITEAFF.